Given below is one T cell receptor beta chain in context. Its cognate antigen is unknown. The data belong to a study of T cell responses to AZD1222 COVID-19 vaccine. V lost 5 bases and J lost 2; bases outside the gene matches: 10. Germline CDR1 MNHNY, CDR2 SVGAGI (reference sequence). The CDR3 has 17 residues. This table comes from immunoSEQ multiplex PCR, and its TCRdb copy is limited to in-frame clones, with some not included. This table holds 100,000 to 150,000 clones, approximately 90% found once. Study-wide findings and caveats: Only a handful of people who got AZD1222 tested seropositive at baseline. Across spike, vaccine-associated CD4 TCRs were found, dominant at 160-218 and 743-854. Unmutated variant regions are reportedly targeted by nearly half of spike-specific TCRs.

This rearrangement joins TRBV6-6 to TRBJ1-5, with 9 bases identical to TRBD1. Sample: peripheral blood, taken on day 0 of AZD1222 vaccination. The receptor was derived from an adult in good health. As DNA, the CDR3 is TGTGCCAGCAGTCAGAATACAGGGGGCTGGGGCAATCAGCCCCAGCATTTT. This codes for CASSQNTGGWGNQPQHF.